The 15 T cell receptor beta chains below come from one sample, sequenced in a study of PD-1 blockade in classical Hodgkin lymphoma. Every patient was affected by relapse after autologous stem cell transplantation, while exposure to brentuximab vedotin was not uniform. Profiled with immunoSEQ multiplex PCR; TCRdb holds only in-frame clones, not every one. The table has approximately 46,000 clones, 73% seen once. The sample in question was peripheral blood mononuclear cells (PBMCs), obtained at baseline. The receptors originated from a human donor with classical Hodgkin lymphoma.

The rearrangement joins TRBV11-2 to TRBJ2-7; tentative D call: TRBD1 (6 bases). Looked up from germline, CDR1 is SGHAT and CDR2 is FQNNGV. This CDR3 is built from 12 residues. Trimming removed 5 bases at V and 2 bases at J, with 7 bases between. The CDR3 region is CASSQGTYEQYF. The CDR3 DNA is TGTGCCAGCAGCCAGGGGACCTACGAGCAGTACTTC.

This clone occurred a few times. This rearrangement joins TRBV7-2 to TRBJ2-1; D remains unclear. The CDR3 has 15 amino acids. V lost 1 base, J lost 2 bases, and 9 bases lay in between. Germline assignment: CDR1 SGHTA and CDR2 FQGNSA. DNA of the CDR3: TGTGCCAGCAGCTTAGAGGCAGCCACCTACAATGAGCAGTTCTTC. It translates to CASSLEAATYNEQFF.

This clone came up once. This chain joins TRBV7-6 and TRBJ1-3; D is unresolved. V lost 5 bases and J lost 0, with 8 bases in between. The CDR3 length is 14 residues. Germline V gives CDR1 SGHVS, CDR2 FNYEAQ. This CDR3 is CASSPMSSGNTIYF. The CDR3 coding sequence is TGTGCCAGCAGCCCTATGAGCTCTGGAAACACCATATATTTT.

The genes are TRBV13 and TRBJ2-7; D is ambiguous. The CDR3 spans 15 residues. In germline, CDR1 is PRHDT, CDR2 FYEKMQ (reference sequence). V shed 3 bases and J shed 1 base, with 13 bases lying between them. The CDR3 region has the DNA TGTGCCAGCAGCTTGATTGGGGAAAGTTCCTACGAGCAGTACTTC. Translating gives CASSLIGESSYEQYF.

This clone was detected a few times. The CDR3 nucleotides are TGTGCCAGCAGTCGCGGACAAACCTACGAGCAGTACTTC. Encoded protein: CASSRGQTYEQYF. The rearrangement joins TRBV27 to TRBJ2-7; possibly TRBD1 for D (5 bases). CDR1 MNHEY and CDR2 SMNVEV come from the germline V gene (reference sequence). The CDR3 extends over 13 amino acids. Between the trimmed V and J ends, which lost 5 bases and 2 bases, there was a span of 10 bases.

DNA for the CDR3: TGCGCCAGCAGCTCCGACGGTTCCTACAATGAGCAGTTCTTC. This gives the protein CASSSDGSYNEQFF. The rearrangement uses TRBV5-1 and TRBJ2-1; D is undetermined. The germline V and J ends were trimmed by 3 bases and 1 base, with 8 bases remaining between them. The CDR3 is 14 residues long. Germline CDR1 reads SGHRS; CDR2 reads YFSETQ.

This clone was counted only a few times. The CDR3 region is CASCGQGAASSYEQYF. The CDR3 DNA sequence: TGTGCCAGCTGCGGACAGGGGGCCGCAAGCTCCTACGAGCAGTACTTC. This sequence joins TRBV28 and TRBJ2-7; 11 bases match TRBD1. The CDR3 loop spans 16 amino acids. Germline V gene lookup returns CDR1 MDHEN and CDR2 SYDVKM. The J segment lost 0 bases and the V segment lost 8 bases, leaving 9 bases of the junction unmatched.

The V gene is TRBV7-9, the J gene TRBJ1-1, with 8 bases that match TRBD1. V was clipped by 4 bases and J by 4 bases; unmatched bases: 5. This CDR3 has 14 amino acids. Germline CDR1 reads SEHNR; CDR2 reads FQNEAQ (reference sequence). The CDR3 region is CASSSTGGLTEAFF. The DNA of the CDR3 is TGTGCCAGCAGCTCTACAGGGGGGCTCACTGAAGCTTTCTTT.

The chain is built from TRBV7-6 and TRBJ1-5; D remains unclear. Trimming removed 1 base from V and 6 bases from J, with 7 bases in between. This CDR3 is built from 13 residues. Germline loops: CDR1 SGHVS, CDR2 FNYEAQ. For the CDR3, the DNA is TGTGCCAGCAGCTTAGAGCAGACTCAGCCCCAGCATTTT. This translates into CASSLEQTQPQHF. The full variable domain, in which reference TRBV7-6 and TRBJ1-5 provide the parts outside the CDR3, is GAGVSQSPRYKVTKRGQDVALRCDPISGHVSLYWYRQALGQGPEFLTYFNYEAQQDKSGLPNDRFSAERPEGSISTLTIQRTEQRDSAMYRCASSLEQTQPQHFGDGTRLSIL.

V is TRBV6-1 and J is TRBJ1-6; D is perhaps TRBD1 (5 bases). The CDR3 loop spans 13 amino acids. Germline assignment: CDR1 MNHNS and CDR2 SASEGT. The ends were cut back, 0 bases at V and 18 bases at J, with 15 bases in the middle. For the CDR3, the DNA is TGTGCCAGCAGTGAAGCGCGAGGGGCCCCTCCCCACTTT. As protein: CASSEARGAPPHF.

This chain links TRBV5-6 with TRBJ2-1; TRBD2 aligns across 12 bases. Germline CDR1 reads SGHDT; CDR2 reads YYEEEE. The CDR3 extends over 15 amino acids. V trimming: 1 base; J trimming: 8 bases; junction bases outside the gene matches: 4. CDR3 DNA sequence: TGTGCCAGCAGCTTGAGGCTAGCGGGAGGGGATGAGCAGTTCTTC. Amino acid sequence: CASSLRLAGGDEQFF.

This chain links TRBV18 with TRBJ1-2; TRBD1 aligns across 8 bases. Germline V lookup: CDR1 KGHSH, CDR2 LQKENI. The CDR3 runs to 12 residues. Losses at the gene ends were 5 bases for V and 10 bases for J; bases not matched to a gene: 6. CDR3 protein: CASSTTDRVYTF. CDR3 in DNA: TGTGCCAGCTCAACCACGGACAGGGTCTACACCTTC.

J is TRBJ2-1 and V is TRBV10-2, with 10 nucleotides matching TRBD2. The junction had 6 bases not matched to a gene; V was cut back by 5 bases and J by 5 bases. The CDR3 contains 15 residues. Looked up from germline, CDR1 is WSHSY and CDR2 is SAAADI. CDR3 nucleotide sequence: TGCGCCAGCAGTTCTCGAGCGGGGGGGAACAATGAGCAGTTCTTC. The encoded protein is CASSSRAGGNNEQFF.

The CDR3 sequence is CASSRAGGTEAFF. The CDR3 DNA reads TGTGCCAGCAGCCGGGCGGGGGGCACTGAAGCTTTCTTT. This chain uses TRBV7-6 with TRBJ1-1, with D perhaps matching TRBD1 (5 bases). CDR3 length: 13 amino acids. Trimming pared 5 bases from V and 4 bases from J, leaving 11 bases between. Germline CDR1 is SGHVS and CDR2 is FNYEAQ.

The chain recombines TRBV6-1 with TRBJ2-1; D possibly uses TRBD1 or TRBD2 (5 bases each). The CDR3 sequence is 15 residues long. Trimming removed 3 bases from V and 0 bases from J, with 9 bases in between. Germline V gene lookup returns CDR1 MNHNS and CDR2 SASEGT. CDR3 bases: TGTGCCAGCAGTGAGAGGGACGTCTCCTACAATGAGCAGTTCTTC. Protein: CASSERDVSYNEQFF.